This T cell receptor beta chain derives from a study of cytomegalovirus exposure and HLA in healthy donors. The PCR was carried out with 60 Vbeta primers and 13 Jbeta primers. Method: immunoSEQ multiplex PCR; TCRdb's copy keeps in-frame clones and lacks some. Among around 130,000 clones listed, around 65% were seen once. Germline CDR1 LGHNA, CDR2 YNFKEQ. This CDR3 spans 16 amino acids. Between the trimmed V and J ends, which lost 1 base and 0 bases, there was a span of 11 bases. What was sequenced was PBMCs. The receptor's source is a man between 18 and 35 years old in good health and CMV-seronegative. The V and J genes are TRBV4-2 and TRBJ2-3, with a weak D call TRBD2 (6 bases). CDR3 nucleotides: TGTGCCAGCAGCCAAGTTAGCGGAGCTAGCACAGATACGCAGTATTTT. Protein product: CASSQVSGASTDTQYF.